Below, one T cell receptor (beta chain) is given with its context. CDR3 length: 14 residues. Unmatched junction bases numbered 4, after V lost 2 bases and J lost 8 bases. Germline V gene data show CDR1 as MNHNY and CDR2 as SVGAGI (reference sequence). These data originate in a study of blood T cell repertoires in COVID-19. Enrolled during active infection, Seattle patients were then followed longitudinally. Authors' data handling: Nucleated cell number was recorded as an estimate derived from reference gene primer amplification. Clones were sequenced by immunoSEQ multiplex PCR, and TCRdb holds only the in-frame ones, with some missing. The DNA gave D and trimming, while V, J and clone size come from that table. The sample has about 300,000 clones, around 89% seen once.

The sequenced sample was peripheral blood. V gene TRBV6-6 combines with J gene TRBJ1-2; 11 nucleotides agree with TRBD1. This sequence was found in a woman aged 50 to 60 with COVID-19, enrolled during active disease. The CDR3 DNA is TGTGCCAGCAGTTACGGGGACAGGGGGGAAGGCTACACCTTC. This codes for CASSYGDRGEGYTF.